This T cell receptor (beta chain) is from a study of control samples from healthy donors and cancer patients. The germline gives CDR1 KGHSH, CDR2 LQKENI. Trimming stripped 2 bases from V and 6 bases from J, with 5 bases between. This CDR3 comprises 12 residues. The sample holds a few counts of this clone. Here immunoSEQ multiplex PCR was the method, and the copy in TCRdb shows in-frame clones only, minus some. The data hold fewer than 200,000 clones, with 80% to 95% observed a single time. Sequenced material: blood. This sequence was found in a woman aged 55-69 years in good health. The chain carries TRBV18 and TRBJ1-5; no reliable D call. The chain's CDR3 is CASSPMGQPQHF. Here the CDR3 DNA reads TGTGCCAGCTCACCAATGGGTCAGCCCCAGCATTTT.